Listed below are T cell receptor beta chains from one sample, sequenced in a study of blood T cell repertoires in COVID-19. Clones were read by immunoSEQ multiplex PCR, and TCRdb kept only the in-frame ones, dropping some. The sample gives 250,000 to 300,000 clones, about nine tenths of which show up once; less than 2.5% is in the top ten. Sequences were obtained from peripheral blood. Receptors originate from a man over 45 with acute or convalescent COVID-19. The CDR3 runs from the conserved cysteine through the conserved F or W. The D gene is left open where the match is weak. Size tells how often a clone was seen (once, few, many) or the class of an expanded clone, and some rows leave it out.

d_call,j_call,clone_size,cdr3_length,v_call,cdr3_aa,cdr3_nt
TRBD1,TRBJ1-1,NA,15,TRBV5-1,CASSSGGDRLGEAFF,TGCGCCAGCAGCTCAGGGGGAGATCGACTCGGTGAAGCTTTCTTT
NA,TRBJ2-7,NA,15,TRBV10-3,CAISDRTVQMDEQYF,TGTGCCATCAGTGACCGGACTGTACAGATGGACGAGCAGTACTTC
NA,TRBJ2-7,NA,11,TRBV25-1,CATQLSYEQYF,TGTGCCACCCAGTTATCCTACGAGCAGTACTTC
NA,TRBJ1-5,NA,14,TRBV6-5,CASSYPGQGQPQHF,TGTGCCAGCAGTTACCCGGGGCAGGGGCAGCCCCAGCATTTT
TRBD1,TRBJ1-1,once,14,TRBV7-9,CASSLQGDGTEAFF,TGTGCCAGCAGCTTACAGGGGGATGGGACTGAAGCTTTCTTT
NA,TRBJ2-7,NA,15,TRBV9,CASSVGGAVGYEQYF,TGTGCCAGCAGCGTAGGAGGTGCGGTGGGCTACGAGCAGTACTTC
NA,TRBJ1-2,NA,13,TRBV18,CASSPTDSYGYTF,TGTGCCAGCTCACCAACGGACAGCTATGGCTACACCTTC
NA,TRBJ2-2,NA,16,TRBV7-8,CASSLPPAGNTGELFF,TGTGCCAGCAGCTTACCACCAGCGGGGAACACCGGGGAGCTGTTTTTT
NA,TRBJ1-1,NA,13,TRBV6-5,CASRLTGNTEAFF,TGTGCCAGCAGGCTAACGGGGAACACTGAAGCTTTCTTT
TRBD2,TRBJ2-7,once,13,TRBV3-1/TRBV3-2,CASSQGGDGEQYF,TGTGCCAGCAGCCAGGGAGGGGACGGCGAGCAGTACTTC
TRBD2,TRBJ2-5,NA,14,TRBV5-4,CASSVAGEDETQYF,TGTGCCAGCAGCGTGGCGGGGGAGGATGAGACCCAGTACTTC
NA,TRBJ2-5,NA,15,TRBV7-9,CASSSSSKSQETQYF,TGTGCCAGCAGCTCAAGTAGCAAGAGCCAAGAGACCCAGTACTTC
TRBD1,TRBJ1-5,once,14,TRBV19,CASRSQGGNQPQHF,TGTGCCAGTAGGTCACAGGGGGGCAATCAGCCCCAGCATTTT
NA,TRBJ1-2,NA,13,TRBV12-3/TRBV12-4,CASSIDSALRYTF,TGTGCCAGCAGTATCGACTCCGCTCTTCGCTACACCTTC
NA,TRBJ1-1,once,15,TRBV9,CASNGGTHGDTEAFF,TGTGCCAGCAACGGGGGGACGCACGGGGACACTGAAGCTTTCTTT
NA,TRBJ2-3,NA,14,TRBV5-5,CASFRGASTDTQYF,TGTGCCAGCTTTCGGGGGGCTAGCACAGATACGCAGTATTTT
NA,TRBJ2-2,NA,15,TRBV9,CASSVRGEGTGELFF,TGTGCCAGCAGCGTGAGGGGGGAGGGCACCGGGGAGCTGTTTTTT
NA,TRBJ1-5,NA,13,TRBV7-2,CASSLQVYQPQHF,TGTGCCAGCAGCTTACAGGTTTATCAGCCCCAGCATTTT
NA,TRBJ1-2,few,15,TRBV6-6,CASSYSNGGLNGYTF,TGTGCCAGCAGTTACTCGAACGGGGGGCTGAATGGCTACACCTTC
NA,TRBJ2-7,NA,12,TRBV30,CAWNRVGYEQYF,TGTGCCTGGAACAGGGTCGGTTACGAGCAGTACTTC
NA,TRBJ1-4,NA,15,TRBV15,CATSRTGQLSEKLFF,TGTGCCACCAGCAGAACGGGACAATTAAGTGAAAAACTGTTTTTT
NA,TRBJ2-2,NA,11,TRBV2,CASTYTGELFF,TGTGCCAGCACTTACACCGGGGAGCTGTTTTTT
NA,TRBJ1-1,once,16,TRBV5-1,CASSLAPGPPNTEAFF,TGCGCCAGCAGCTTGGCCCCTGGGCCGCCGAACACTGAAGCTTTCTTT
TRBD1,TRBJ2-1,NA,15,TRBV18,CASSPGQGSYNEQFF,TGTGCCAGCTCACCGGGACAGGGCTCCTACAATGAGCAGTTCTTC
TRBD2,TRBJ2-7,NA,15,TRBV10-3,CAISESGGRVSEQYF,TGTGCCATCAGTGAGAGCGGAGGGAGGGTCTCCGAGCAGTACTTC
NA,TRBJ1-1,once,15,TRBV5-6,CASSWTGVMNTEAFF,TGTGCCAGCAGCTGGACCGGGGTCATGAACACTGAAGCTTTCTTT
TRBD1,TRBJ2-7,NA,12,TRBV6-5,CAFPDRGDEQYF,TGTGCCTTCCCGGACAGGGGGGACGAGCAGTACTTC
NA,TRBJ1-5,NA,13,TRBV10-1,CASSLQGDQPQHF,TGCGCCAGCAGTCTACAGGGTGATCAGCCCCAGCATTTT
TRBD2,TRBJ2-3,NA,16,TRBV5-4,CASSLPTSGGTDTQYF,TGTGCCAGCAGCTTACCGACTAGCGGGGGCACAGATACGCAGTATTTT
NA,TRBJ2-3,NA,13,TRBV18,CASSPGSSDTQYF,TGTGCCAGCTCACCAGGGAGTTCAGATACGCAGTATTTT
NA,TRBJ2-7,NA,13,TRBV3-1/TRBV3-2,CASSPLQGYEQYF,TGTGCCAGCAGCCCCCTCCAGGGCTACGAGCAGTACTTC
NA,TRBJ1-1,NA,14,TRBV7-2,CASSLGTANTEAFF,TGTGCCAGCAGCTTAGGTACAGCAAACACTGAAGCTTTCTTT
NA,TRBJ1-3,NA,14,TRBV3-1/TRBV3-2,CASSLDSSGNTIYF,TGTGCCAGCAGTCTGGACAGCTCTGGAAACACCATATATTTT
NA,TRBJ1-5,NA,15,TRBV2,CASSRGEGPNQPQHF,TGTGCCAGCAGTCGGGGGGAGGGGCCCAATCAGCCCCAGCATTTT
TRBD2,TRBJ2-1,NA,14,TRBV29-1,CSVGMGLAENEQFF,TGCAGCGTTGGGATGGGACTAGCGGAAAATGAGCAGTTCTTC
TRBD2,TRBJ2-5,once,13,TRBV10-2,CASSLGEGETQYF,TGCGCCAGCAGTCTCGGGGAGGGAGAGACCCAGTACTTC
NA,TRBJ2-6,NA,15,TRBV6-5,CASSYYGSGANVLTF,TGTGCCAGCAGTTACTACGGGTCTGGGGCCAACGTCCTGACTTTC
NA,TRBJ2-3,many,14,TRBV3-1/TRBV3-2,CASSQGAFTDTQYF,TGTGCCAGCAGCCAAGGGGCCTTCACAGATACGCAGTATTTT
NA,TRBJ2-7,NA,12,TRBV5-4,CASSSEAYEQYF,TGTGCCAGCAGCTCTGAGGCCTACGAGCAGTACTTC
NA,TRBJ2-5,NA,14,TRBV4-1,CASSPGGQRETQYF,TGCGCCAGCAGCCCAGGCGGGCAGAGGGAGACCCAGTACTTC
NA,TRBJ1-1,NA,13,TRBV7-3,CASSSTGRTEAFF,TGTGCCAGCAGCTCCACAGGGCGGACTGAAGCTTTCTTT
TRBD1,TRBJ1-6,NA,14,TRBV6-5,CASSPGGSGSPLHF,TGTGCCAGCAGTCCAGGGGGCTCTGGTTCACCCCTCCACTTT
TRBD1,TRBJ2-1,NA,15,TRBV11-2,CASKIRDSAYNEQFF,TGTGCCAGCAAAATCCGGGACAGCGCTTACAATGAGCAGTTCTTC
NA,TRBJ1-1,NA,15,TRBV6-5,CASSYLQEGNTEAFF,TGTGCCAGCAGCTACCTACAGGAAGGGAACACTGAAGCTTTCTTT
TRBD2,TRBJ2-1,few,14,TRBV10-3,CAISRRGGQDEQFF,TGTGCCATCAGTCGGCGGGGGGGCCAAGATGAGCAGTTCTTC
TRBD1,TRBJ1-2,NA,16,TRBV7-3,CASSLHAGQGADGYTF,TGTGCCAGCAGCTTACATGCCGGACAGGGGGCGGATGGCTACACCTTC
TRBD1,TRBJ1-2,NA,11,TRBV6-5,CASRRGLGYTF,TGTGCCAGCCGCAGGGGGCTTGGCTACACCTTC
TRBD1,TRBJ2-7,NA,14,TRBV19,CASSDRDRVYEQYF,TGTGCCAGTAGTGATCGGGACAGAGTCTACGAGCAGTACTTC
NA,TRBJ2-7,once,15,TRBV28,CASSPFPGTTYEQYF,TGTGCCAGCAGTCCCTTCCCCGGGACAACCTACGAGCAGTACTTC
NA,TRBJ1-1,NA,14,TRBV5-1,CASSSQGWSTEAFF,TGCGCCAGCAGCTCGCAGGGCTGGAGCACTGAAGCTTTCTTT
NA,TRBJ1-1,NA,14,TRBV3-1/TRBV3-2,CASRTGGTNTEAFF,TGTGCCAGCAGGACGGGGGGCACGAACACTGAAGCTTTCTTT
TRBD2,TRBJ2-7,NA,16,TRBV5-1,CASSIGASGGYDEQYF,TGCGCCAGCAGCATCGGAGCTAGCGGGGGGTACGACGAGCAGTACTTC
NA,TRBJ2-7,NA,12,TRBV7-9,CASSSSSYEQYF,TGTGCCAGCAGCTCGAGCTCCTACGAGCAGTACTTC
NA,TRBJ2-7,NA,15,TRBV11-1,CASSLAGVGTYEQYF,TGTGCCAGCAGCTTAGCGGGAGTCGGTACCTACGAGCAGTACTTC
NA,TRBJ1-4,NA,13,TRBV5-1,CASSLSPNEKLFF,TGCGCCAGCAGCTTGTCCCCAAATGAAAAACTGTTTTTT
NA,TRBJ1-1,NA,15,TRBV7-8,CASSWTPGEGTEAFF,TGTGCCAGCAGCTGGACGCCGGGGGAGGGCACTGAAGCTTTCTTT
NA,TRBJ2-6,NA,13,TRBV7-9,CAMGGTGANVLTF,TGTGCCATGGGAGGCACTGGGGCCAACGTCCTGACTTTC
TRBD2,TRBJ2-7,NA,20,TRBV3-1/TRBV3-2,CASSQDLGLAGGHLPYEQYF,TGTGCCAGCAGCCAAGATTTGGGACTAGCGGGGGGCCACCTCCCGTACGAGCAGTACTTC
NA,TRBJ2-7,NA,18,TRBV15,CATSRAPLVAGTSYEQYF,TGTGCCACCAGCAGGGCCCCCCTCGTGGCGGGGACCTCCTACGAGCAGTACTTC
NA,TRBJ2-1,NA,11,TRBV7-8,CASSSNSEQFF,TGTGCCAGCAGCTCGAACAGTGAGCAGTTCTTC